Below are 27 T cell receptor beta chains sequenced from a single sample in a study of blood T cell repertoires in COVID-19. This table comes from immunoSEQ multiplex PCR, and its TCRdb copy is limited to in-frame clones, with some not included. Here the sample spans 200,000 to 250,000 clones, roughly 90% being singletons. Material: peripheral blood. Source of these receptors: a woman aged 40 to 55 with acute or convalescent COVID-19.

The chain joins TRBV7-8 to TRBJ1-5, with a weak D call TRBD1 (5 bases). Germline CDR1 and CDR2: SGHVS and FQNEAQ. CDR3 size: 15 residues. V gave up 0 bases and J gave up 7 bases, with 13 bases separating them. The CDR3 DNA sequence: TGTGCCAGCAGCTTAGCGAGTCAGGGTGGCCAGCCCCAGCATTTT. It specifies CASSLASQGGQPQHF. The full variable domain, in which reference TRBV7-8 and TRBJ1-5 provide the parts outside the CDR3, is GAGVSQSPRYKVAKRGQDVALRCDPISGHVSLFWYQQALGQGPEFLTYFQNEAQLDKSGLPSDRFFAERPEGSVSTLKIQRTQQEDSAVYLCASSLASQGGQPQHFGDGTRLSIL.

The V gene is TRBV7-9, the J gene TRBJ1-6; unclear D gene. The CDR3 contains 14 residues. CDR1 is SEHNR and CDR2 is FQNEAQ in the germline V gene (reference sequence). Trimming took off 3 bases at V and 5 bases at J, with 8 bases between the two ends. CDR3 nucleotide sequence: TGTGCCAGCAGCTTTTTCGGGGATAATTCACCCCTCCACTTT. Its translation is CASSFFGDNSPLHF.

The CDR3 sequence: CASSLDHRAGYTF. The CDR3 nucleotides read TGTGCCAGCAGTTTAGACCACAGGGCTGGCTACACCTTC. The rearrangement uses TRBV12-3 or TRBV12-4 and TRBJ1-2; maybe TRBD1 (6 bases). The length of the CDR3 is 13 residues. V lost 1 base and J 7 bases, leaving 10 bases between the germline ends.

The chain joins TRBV30 to TRBJ1-4; TRBD1 is a possible D gene (6 bases). Trimming pared 2 bases from V and 0 bases from J, leaving 10 bases between. The germline V gene encodes CDR1 GTSNPN and CDR2 SVGIG (reference sequence). The CDR3 runs 15 residues. The CDR3 loop is CAWSRQVSTNEKLFF. The CDR3 nucleotides are TGTGCCTGGAGTAGACAGGTTTCAACTAATGAAAAACTGTTTTTT.

The chain employs TRBV11-1 and TRBJ1-2; TRBD1 is a possible D gene (5 bases). Germline CDR1 and CDR2: SGHAT and FQDESV (reference sequence). The CDR3 contains 15 residues. The V gene lost 1 base and the J gene lost 3 bases, with 12 bases spanning the gap. CDR3 region: CASSLGGADYYGYTF. DNA of the CDR3: TGTGCCAGCAGCTTAGGTGGGGCAGACTACTATGGCTACACCTTC. The full variable domain, rest sourced from reference TRBV11-1 and TRBJ1-2, is EAEVAQSPRYKITEKSQAVAFWCDPISGHATLYWYRQILGQGPELLVQFQDESVVDDSQLPKDRFSAERLKGVDSTLKIQPAELGDSAMYLCASSLGGADYYGYTFGSGTRLTVV.

The chain recombines TRBV7-9 with TRBJ1-1; D not resolved. The CDR3 loop spans 14 amino acids. Trimming removed 5 bases at V and 4 bases at J, with 14 bases between. Germline lookup yields CDR1 SEHNR and CDR2 FQNEAQ (reference sequence). The CDR3 coding sequence is TGTGCCAGCAGCCCCCAACGGGGAGCCACTGAAGCTTTCTTT. It translates to CASSPQRGATEAFF.

V and J are TRBV19 and TRBJ1-5; D gene ambiguous. Germline V CDR1 and CDR2: LNHDA, SQIVND (reference sequence). V was clipped by 5 bases and J by 4 bases, with 15 bases between them. The CDR3 has 15 amino acids. Written as DNA, the CDR3 is TGTGCCAGTAGTGGGAGTCGGGCAGTTAATCAGCCCCAGCATTTT. This translates into CASSGSRAVNQPQHF.

The V call is TRBV11-2, the J call TRBJ1-1; 9 positions agree with TRBD1. Germline lookup yields CDR1 SGHAT and CDR2 FQNNGV. The CDR3 consists of 14 residues. The V and J ends lost 1 base and 7 bases, in that order; junction bases with no gene match: 4. The CDR3 nucleotides read TGTGCCAGCAGCTTAGGGACAGGGGAGTTTGAAGCTTTCTTT. Its translation: CASSLGTGEFEAFF.

The chain couples TRBV9 to TRBJ1-1, with TRBD1 matching over 7 bases. CDR3 length: 13 residues. The ends lost 4 bases at V and 7 bases at J; junction bases unmatched: 7. The V gene's germline CDR1 is SGDLS and CDR2 YYNGEE. CDR3 sequence reads: CASSQQGLNEAFF. CDR3 DNA sequence: TGTGCCAGCAGCCAACAGGGGTTGAATGAAGCTTTCTTT.

This clone was counted once. V is TRBV18 and J is TRBJ1-2, with a weak D call TRBD1 (6 bases). The germline CDR1 and CDR2 sequences are KGHSH and LQKENI. V lost 1 base and J 1 base, leaving 10 bases between the germline ends. This CDR3 is built from 15 residues. The DNA for the CDR3 is TGTGCCAGCTCACCACGACAGGAGAATAACTATGGCTACACCTTC. Translated, it gives CASSPRQENNYGYTF.

The chain combines TRBV12-3 or TRBV12-4 with TRBJ1-1; 7 nucleotides agree with TRBD1. Trimming cost V 6 bases and J 10 bases; bases outside gene matches: 11. This CDR3 is 13 amino acids long. In DNA, the CDR3 is TGTGCCAGCAGAACCGACAGGGCTCGGGGAGCTTTCTTT. It translates to CASRTDRARGAFF.

The CDR3: CASISSGGRPGAFF. DNA of the CDR3: TGTGCCAGTATAAGTAGTGGAGGCCGTCCTGGAGCTTTCTTT. The chain joins TRBV19 to TRBJ1-1; D remains unclear. Trimming stripped 7 bases from V and 10 bases from J, with 22 bases between. Germline CDR1 and CDR2: LNHDA and SQIVND (reference sequence). The CDR3 length is 14 residues.

The rearrangement links TRBV12-5 to TRBJ2-2; D might be TRBD1 (6 bases). The V and J ends lost 5 bases and 6 bases respectively, with 10 bases between them. The CDR3 is 13 amino acids. Germline V gives CDR1 LGHNT, CDR2 FRNRAP. CDR3: CASGPTGSGELFF. The CDR3 DNA reads as TGTGCTAGTGGTCCCACAGGGTCCGGGGAGCTGTTTTTT. Full variable domain (outside the CDR3, taken from reference TRBV12-5 and TRBJ2-2): DARVTQTPRHKVTEMGQEVTMRCQPILGHNTVFWYRQTMMQGLELLAYFRNRAPLDDSGMPKDRFSAEMPDATLATLKIQPSEPRDSAVYFCASGPTGSGELFFGEGSRLTVL.

V is TRBV18 and J is TRBJ1-2, with 7 bases matching TRBD1. The CDR3 runs 15 residues. Germline CDR1 is KGHSH and CDR2 is LQKENI. With 3 bases clipped from V and 4 bases from J, the junction kept 8 bases outside the gene matches. The CDR3 DNA reads as TGTGCCAGCTCACCTAGATTGACAGGGCTCTATGGCTACACCTTC. This codes for CASSPRLTGLYGYTF.

The chain couples TRBV7-9 to TRBJ1-2, with unresolved D. Germline V gene lookup returns CDR1 SEHNR and CDR2 FQNEAQ (reference sequence). This CDR3 comprises 13 residues. Trimming took 6 bases from V and 4 from J, leaving 12 bases between them. DNA of the CDR3: TGTGCCAGCAGTCCACAGAGAGTCTATGGCTACACCTTC. It is translated as CASSPQRVYGYTF. Based on the CDR3 plus reference TRBV7-9 and TRBJ1-2, the full variable domain is DTGVSQNPRHKITKRGQNVTFRCDPISEHNRLYWYRQTLGQGPEFLTYFQNEAQLEKSRLLSDRFSAERPKGSFSTLEIQRTEQGDSAMYLCASSPQRVYGYTFGSGTRLTVV.

The J gene is TRBJ1-2, the V gene TRBV5-4, with TRBD1 as a possible D gene (6 bases). This CDR3 contains 14 residues. Per germline, CDR1 SGHNT and CDR2 YYREEE (reference sequence). The V end lost 2 bases, the J end lost 6 bases, and 14 bases lay between the germline ends. In DNA form, the CDR3 reads TGTGCCAGCAGCTTCGCAGGGGTAAAGGATGGCTACACCTTC. Translated: CASSFAGVKDGYTF.

This clone was detected only once. Other DNA sequences in the sample encode the same CDR3. The chain recombines TRBV6-6 with TRBJ1-2, with D uncertain. The CDR3 has 11 residues. V lost 5 bases and J lost 6, with 7 bases in between. Germline V gives CDR1 MNHNY, CDR2 SVGAGI (reference sequence). The CDR3 sequence is CASSLGDGYTF. Written as DNA, the CDR3 is TGTGCCAGCAGTCTCGGGGATGGCTACACCTTC.

The genes are TRBV5-1 and TRBJ1-1; D gene unclear. The CDR3 length is 14 residues. V lost 0 bases to trimming and J lost 1 base, with 7 bases between them. The V gene's germline CDR1 is SGHRS and CDR2 YFSETQ. The CDR3 sequence is CASSLGEGNTEAFF. CDR3 nucleotides: TGCGCCAGCAGCTTGGGGGAGGGGAACACTGAAGCTTTCTTT.

This clone has a single count. This rearrangement joins TRBV19 to TRBJ1-1; 7 bases align to TRBD1. V was pared by 9 bases and J by 11 bases, with 12 bases of the junction left unmatched. Germline CDR1 is LNHDA and CDR2 is SQIVND (reference sequence). This CDR3 is 12 amino acids long. The CDR3 DNA is TGTGCCAGCCGTCATCAGACAGGGCGGGCTTTCTTT. Amino acid sequence: CASRHQTGRAFF.

The chain combines TRBV2 with TRBJ2-7; D gene ambiguous. CDR3 length equals 11 residues. The V gene lost 11 bases and the J gene lost 3 bases, with 11 bases spanning the gap. Germline V gene data show CDR1 as SNHLY and CDR2 as FYNNEI. Here the CDR3 reads CASSGHYEQYV. CDR3 nucleotide sequence: TGTGCCTCCTCAGGCCACTACGAGCAGTACGTC.

V is TRBV29-1 and J is TRBJ1-1; D uncertain. The CDR3 totals 12 residues. Germline assignment: CDR1 SQVTM and CDR2 ANQGSEA. V gave up 4 bases and J gave up 3 bases, with 9 bases separating them. CDR3 sequence (DNA): TGCAGCGTTGTAGACGGTTACACTGAAGCTTTCTTT. Its protein product is CSVVDGYTEAFF.

J is TRBJ2-1 and V is TRBV10-1, with D maybe TRBD2 (7 bases). Trimming removed 4 bases at V and 6 bases at J, with 13 bases between. The germline V gene has CDR1 WNHNN and CDR2 SYGVQD (reference sequence). The CDR3 is 14 amino acids. The CDR3 DNA reads TGCGCCAGCAGTGCGGCAGGGGAGGGCAATGAGCAGTTCTTC. It translates to CASSAAGEGNEQFF.

The V and J genes are TRBV6-5 and TRBJ1-6; D is possibly TRBD1 (6 bases). The CDR3 consists of 16 residues. Germline V gives CDR1 MNHEY, CDR2 SVGAGI. Trimming shortened V by 4 bases and J by 10 bases, and 20 bases separated the two germline ends. CDR3 DNA: TGTGCCAGCAGTTTTCCCGGGGGGGCCCTGGACTCACCCCTCCACTTT. This codes for CASSFPGGALDSPLHF.

This clone was seen only a few times. The gene calls are TRBV7-2 and TRBJ1-2; D unclear. CDR1 SGHTA and CDR2 FQGNSA come from the germline V gene. The CDR3 sequence is 14 residues long. The V gene lost 1 base and the J gene lost 1 base, with 7 bases spanning the gap. The CDR3 nucleotides are TGTGCCAGCAGCTTAGAGGAGATTAACTATGGCTACACCTTC. It translates to CASSLEEINYGYTF.

V is TRBV5-1 and J is TRBJ2-1; TRBD2 agrees at 8 bases. V shed 4 bases and J 2 bases; nucleotides not matched to a gene: 5. The CDR3 is made up of 15 amino acids. CDR1 and CDR2 (germline): SGHRS, YFSETQ. The CDR3 protein is CASSPSGGTYNEQFF. CDR3 in DNA: TGCGCCAGCAGCCCGTCGGGGGGGACCTACAATGAGCAGTTCTTC.

This clone occurred once. The J gene is TRBJ1-3, the V gene TRBV6-1; 7 bases are shared with TRBD1. After removal of 3 bases from V and 2 bases from J, the junction contained 7 bases not matched to a gene. In germline, CDR1 is MNHNS, CDR2 SASEGT. This CDR3 region has 16 residues. The CDR3 reads CASSDLGQGAGNTIYF. The DNA for the CDR3 is TGTGCCAGCAGTGATCTGGGGCAGGGGGCTGGAAACACCATATATTTT.

The chain recombines TRBV29-1 with TRBJ2-2; D is possibly TRBD2 (5 bases). The CDR3 is 12 residues long. The germline gives CDR1 SQVTM, CDR2 ANQGSEA. V lost 4 bases, J lost 5 bases, and 8 bases lay in between. CDR3 sequence reads: CSVGPGTGELFF. DNA of the CDR3: TGCAGCGTTGGTCCGGGGACCGGGGAGCTGTTTTTT.